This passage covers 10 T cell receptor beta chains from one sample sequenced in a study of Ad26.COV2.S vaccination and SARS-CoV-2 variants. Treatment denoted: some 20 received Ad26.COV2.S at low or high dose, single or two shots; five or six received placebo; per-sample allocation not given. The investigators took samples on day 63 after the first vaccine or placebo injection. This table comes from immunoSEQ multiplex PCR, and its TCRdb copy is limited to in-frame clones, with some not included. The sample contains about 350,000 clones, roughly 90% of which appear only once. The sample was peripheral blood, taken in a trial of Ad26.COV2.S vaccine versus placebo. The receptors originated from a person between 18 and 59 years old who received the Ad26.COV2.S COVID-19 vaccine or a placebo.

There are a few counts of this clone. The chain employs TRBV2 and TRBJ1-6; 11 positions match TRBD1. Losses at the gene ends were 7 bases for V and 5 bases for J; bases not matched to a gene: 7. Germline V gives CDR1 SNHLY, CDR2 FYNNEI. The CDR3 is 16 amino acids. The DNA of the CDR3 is TGTGCCAGCAATGGACAGGGGGCTAGGAATAATTCACCCCTCCACTTT. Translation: CASNGQGARNNSPLHF. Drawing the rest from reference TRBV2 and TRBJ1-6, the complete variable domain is EPEVTQTPSHQVTQMGQEVILRCVPISNHLYFYWYRQILGQKVEFLVSFYNNEISEKSEIFDDQFSVERPDGSNFTLKIRSTKLEDSAMYFCASNGQGARNNSPLHFGNGTRLTVT.

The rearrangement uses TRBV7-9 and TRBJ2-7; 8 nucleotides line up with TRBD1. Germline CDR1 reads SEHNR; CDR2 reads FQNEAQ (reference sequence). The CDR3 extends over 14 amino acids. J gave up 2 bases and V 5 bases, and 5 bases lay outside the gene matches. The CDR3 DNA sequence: TGTGCCAGCAGCGATAGGACAGGGACCTACGAGCAGTACTTC. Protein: CASSDRTGTYEQYF.

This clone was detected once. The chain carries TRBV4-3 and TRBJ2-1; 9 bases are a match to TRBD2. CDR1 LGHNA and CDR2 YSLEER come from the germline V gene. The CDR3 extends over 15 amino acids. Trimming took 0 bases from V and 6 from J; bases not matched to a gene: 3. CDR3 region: CASSQDSGGFNEQFF. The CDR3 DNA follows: TGCGCCAGCAGCCAAGATAGCGGGGGATTCAATGAGCAGTTCTTC.

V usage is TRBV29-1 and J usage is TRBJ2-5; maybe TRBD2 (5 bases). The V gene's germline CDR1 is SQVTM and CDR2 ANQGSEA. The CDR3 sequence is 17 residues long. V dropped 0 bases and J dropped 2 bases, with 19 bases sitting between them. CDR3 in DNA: TGCAGCGTTGAAGATCCCGACGGGGTCGTTGTACAAGAGACCCAGTACTTC. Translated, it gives CSVEDPDGVVVQETQYF.

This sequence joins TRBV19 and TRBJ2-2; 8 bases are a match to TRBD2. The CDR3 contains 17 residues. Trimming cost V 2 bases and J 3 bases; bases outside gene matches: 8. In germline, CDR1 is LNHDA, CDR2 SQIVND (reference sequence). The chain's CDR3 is CASSIRGGRPYTGELFF. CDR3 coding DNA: TGTGCCAGTAGTATACGGGGCGGGAGGCCTTACACCGGGGAGCTGTTTTTT.

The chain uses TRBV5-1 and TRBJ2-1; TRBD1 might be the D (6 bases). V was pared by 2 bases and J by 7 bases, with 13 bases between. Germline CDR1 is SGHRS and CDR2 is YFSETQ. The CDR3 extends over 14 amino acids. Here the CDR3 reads CASSFLPGDNEQFF. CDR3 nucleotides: TGCGCCAGCAGCTTCTTACCAGGGGATAATGAGCAGTTCTTC.

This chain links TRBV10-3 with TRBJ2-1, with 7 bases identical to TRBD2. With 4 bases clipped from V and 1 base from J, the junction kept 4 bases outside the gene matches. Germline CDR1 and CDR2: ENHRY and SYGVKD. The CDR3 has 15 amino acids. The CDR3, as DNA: TGTGCCATCAGTGTTGGGGGGGATTCCTACAATGAGCAGTTCTTC. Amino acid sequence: CAISVGGDSYNEQFF.

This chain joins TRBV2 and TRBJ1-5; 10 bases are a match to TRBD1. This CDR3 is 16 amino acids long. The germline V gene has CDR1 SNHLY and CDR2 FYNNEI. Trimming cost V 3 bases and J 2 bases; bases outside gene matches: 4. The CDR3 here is CASSEAGTGGNQPQHF. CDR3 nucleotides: TGTGCCAGCAGTGAGGCTGGGACAGGGGGCAATCAGCCCCAGCATTTT.

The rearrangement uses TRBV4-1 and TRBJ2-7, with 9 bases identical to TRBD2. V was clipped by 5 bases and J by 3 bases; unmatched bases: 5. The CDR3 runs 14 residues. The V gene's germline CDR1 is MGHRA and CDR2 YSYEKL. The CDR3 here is CASSYQRGDYEQYF. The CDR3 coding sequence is TGCGCCAGCAGCTATCAGCGGGGGGACTACGAGCAGTACTTC.

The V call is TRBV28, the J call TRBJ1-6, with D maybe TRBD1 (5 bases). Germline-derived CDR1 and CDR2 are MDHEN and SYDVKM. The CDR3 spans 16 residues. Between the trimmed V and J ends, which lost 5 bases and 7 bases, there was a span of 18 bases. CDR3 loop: CASSPERGIGNSPLHF. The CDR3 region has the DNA TGTGCCAGCAGTCCGGAGCGGGGCATAGGAAATTCACCCCTCCACTTT.